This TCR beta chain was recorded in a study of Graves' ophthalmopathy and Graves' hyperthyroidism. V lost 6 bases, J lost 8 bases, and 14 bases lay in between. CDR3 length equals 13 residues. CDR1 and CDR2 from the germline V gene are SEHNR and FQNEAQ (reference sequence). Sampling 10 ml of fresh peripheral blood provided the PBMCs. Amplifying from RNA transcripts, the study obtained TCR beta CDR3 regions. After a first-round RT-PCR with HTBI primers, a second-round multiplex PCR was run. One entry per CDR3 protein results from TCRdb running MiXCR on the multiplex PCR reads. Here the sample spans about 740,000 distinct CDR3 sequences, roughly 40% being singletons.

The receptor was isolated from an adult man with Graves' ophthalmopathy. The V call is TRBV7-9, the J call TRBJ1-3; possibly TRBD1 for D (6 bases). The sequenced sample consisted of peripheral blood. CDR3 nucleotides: TGTGCCAGCAGTTCACAGGGAGGGGACACCATATATTTT. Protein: CASSSQGGDTIYF.